Each of the 28 T cell receptor beta chains below was sequenced from the same sample in a study of preoperative IRX-2 immunotherapy in early breast cancer. Here immunoSEQ multiplex PCR was the method, and the copy in TCRdb shows in-frame clones only, minus some. The repertoire holds about 98,000 clones, with approximately 90% as singletons. The sample's treatment: preoperative locoregional IRX-2 cytokine immunotherapy. Material: tumor tissue, obtained after IRX-2 immunotherapy. The source of these receptors is a human donor with breast cancer.

This clone was observed once. The rearrangement links TRBV6-8 to TRBJ2-7; 9 nucleotides line up with TRBD1. The CDR3 is 16 residues long. Germline-derived CDR1 and CDR2 are MNHGY and SAAAGT. V shed 0 bases, J shed 6 bases, and the junction held 9 bases outside the gene matches. Written as DNA, the CDR3 is TGTGCCAGCAGTTACTCTCCTAGGACAGGGGTTACCGAGCAGTACTTC. It codes for CASSYSPRTGVTEQYF.

The chain carries TRBV28 and TRBJ1-2; D is ambiguous. V was pared by 3 bases and J by 3 bases, with 5 bases between. Germline CDR1 MDHEN, CDR2 SYDVKM. CDR3 length: 12 residues. This CDR3 is CASSFEDYGYTF. CDR3 coding DNA: TGTGCCAGCAGTTTTGAGGACTATGGCTACACCTTC.

This chain links TRBV19 with TRBJ1-4; a possible D gene is TRBD1 (5 bases). Germline-derived CDR1 and CDR2 are LNHDA and SQIVND (reference sequence). The germline V and J ends were trimmed by 2 bases and 4 bases, with 8 bases remaining between them. This CDR3 has 14 residues. CDR3 residues: CASSIRQGNEKLFF. CDR3 in DNA: TGTGCCAGTAGTATACGGCAGGGTAATGAAAAACTGTTTTTT.

J is TRBJ2-7 and V is TRBV29-1, with TRBD1 matching 8 bases. Trimming took 6 bases from V and 5 from J; bases not matched to a gene: 6. This CDR3 contains 12 residues. From germline, CDR1 is SQVTM and CDR2 ANQGSEA. The CDR3 is CSVNRGKDEQYF. CDR3 nucleotide sequence: TGCAGCGTGAACAGGGGGAAGGACGAGCAGTACTTC.

The genes are TRBV28 and TRBJ2-2; TRBD2 is a possible D gene (5 bases). Germline assignment: CDR1 MDHEN and CDR2 SYDVKM. V was trimmed by 4 bases and J by 3 bases, leaving 15 bases between them. This CDR3 comprises 16 residues. CDR3 DNA sequence: TGTGCCAGCAGTTCCCCAGTGGTGGGAGACACCGGGGAGCTGTTTTTT. Amino acid sequence: CASSSPVVGDTGELFF. Supplemented by reference TRBV28 and TRBJ2-2, the full variable domain reads DVKVTQSSRYLVKRTGEKVFLECVQDMDHENMFWYRQDPGLGLRLIYFSYDVKMKEKGDIPEGYSVSREKKERFSLILESASTNQTSMYLCASSSPVVGDTGELFFGEGSRLTVL.

This clone was detected once. This sequence joins TRBV6-8 and TRBJ2-1; D is undetermined. Trimming pared 8 bases from V and 5 bases from J, leaving 13 bases between. Germline CDR1 reads MNHGY; CDR2 reads SAAAGT. The CDR3 totals 13 residues. The CDR3 reads CASDSTFHNEQFF. For the CDR3, the DNA is TGTGCCAGCGATAGTACGTTCCACAATGAGCAGTTCTTC.

V and J are TRBV10-3 and TRBJ2-6; 7 nucleotides align to TRBD1. With 2 bases clipped from V and 4 bases from J, the junction kept 2 bases outside the gene matches. The CDR3 covers 15 residues. Looked up from germline, CDR1 is ENHRY and CDR2 is SYGVKD. CDR3 sequence reads: CAISEDRAGANVLTF. The CDR3 DNA reads as TGTGCCATCAGTGAGGACAGGGCCGGGGCCAACGTCCTGACTTTC.

In regard to this clone: The junction departs from the called germline gene at one end, perhaps through a read error. The chain carries TRBV7-4 and TRBJ1-1; TRBD1 is a possible D gene (5 bases). The CDR3 has 15 residues. CDR1 is SGHVT, CDR2 SQSDAQ, per germline. Here the CDR3 DNA reads TGTGCCAGCAGCTTAGCTGGCAGGGAAGACACTGAAACTTTCTTT. Translated: CASSLAGREDTETFF. The full variable domain, with the rest looked up from reference TRBV7-4 and TRBJ1-1, is GAGVSQSPRYKVAKRGRDVALRCDSISGHVTLYWYRQTLGQGSEVLTYSQSDAQRDKSGRPSGRFSAERPERSVSTLKIQRTEQGDSAVYLCASSLAGREDTETFFGQGTRLTVV.

Regarding this clone: It is unclear where the CDR3 begins or ends on the DNA, so no DNA is shown, and the CDR3 is as TCRdb lists it. The chain uses TRBV7-6 and TRBJ1-4; TRBD1 reflects the table's D call only, with no check against the DNA. Germline CDR1 and CDR2: SGHVS and FNYEAQ. The CDR3 region is 18 residues in length, termini included. Here the CDR3 reads CASSLVGQGAFVGRKLFF.

Concerning this clone itself: The sample holds other DNA sequences that translate to the same CDR3. The rearrangement uses TRBV28 and TRBJ1-1; no definite D call. The V and J ends lost 1 base and 1 base respectively, with 4 bases between them. CDR1 is MDHEN, CDR2 SYDVKM, per germline. The CDR3 is 13 residues long. The CDR3 DNA follows: TGTGCCAGCAGTTTATCTGGGAACACTGAAGCTTTCTTT. Its translation: CASSLSGNTEAFF.

The chain employs TRBV10-2 and TRBJ1-4; D call uncertain. The CDR3 contains 16 residues. Germline CDR1 and CDR2: WSHSY and SAAADI. Trimming removed 8 bases at V and 5 bases at J, with 21 bases between. The CDR3 loop reads CASASGPTRGNEKLFF. CDR3 coding DNA: TGCGCCAGCGCCTCCGGGCCAACTCGAGGGAATGAAAAACTGTTTTTT.

The chain is built from TRBV5-1 and TRBJ2-7; D remains unclear. From germline, CDR1 is SGHRS and CDR2 YFSETQ. The CDR3 runs 16 residues. Trimming shortened V by 5 bases and J by 0 bases, and 18 bases separated the two germline ends. CDR3 in DNA: TGCGCCAGCAGTTCCGACTCGTACCGGAGCTCCTACGAGCAGTACTTC. Its protein is CASSSDSYRSSYEQYF.

This chain connects TRBV7-8 to TRBJ1-5, with no clear D. V gave up 1 base and J gave up 3 bases, with 4 bases separating them. This CDR3 is built from 13 residues. Germline V gene data show CDR1 as SGHVS and CDR2 as FQNEAQ. Here the CDR3 DNA reads TGTGCCAGCAGCTTAGTGGTCAATCAGCCCCAGCATTTT. It codes for CASSLVVNQPQHF.

The CDR3 DNA sequence: TGTGCCAGCAGTTCCGGGGGGAGCGGCACAGATACGCAGTATTTT. It is translated as CASSSGGSGTDTQYF. The rearrangement links TRBV28 to TRBJ2-3; 7 bases are shared with TRBD2. J lost 1 base, V lost 4 bases, and 5 bases had no gene match. There are 15 residues in the CDR3. In germline, CDR1 is MDHEN, CDR2 SYDVKM. Supplemented by reference TRBV28 and TRBJ2-3, the full variable domain reads DVKVTQSSRYLVKRTGEKVFLECVQDMDHENMFWYRQDPGLGLRLIYFSYDVKMKEKGDIPEGYSVSREKKERFSLILESASTNQTSMYLCASSSGGSGTDTQYFGPGTRLTVL.

CDR3 sequence (DNA): TGCGCCAGCAGCTTGGCCCGGGGGCCCTATGGCTACACCTTC. It specifies CASSLARGPYGYTF. The genes are TRBV5-1 and TRBJ1-2, with D perhaps TRBD1 (6 bases). The length of the CDR3 is 14 residues. V was shortened by 0 bases and J by 4 bases, with 10 bases between the two germline ends. Germline loops: CDR1 SGHRS, CDR2 YFSETQ.

V is TRBV18 and J is TRBJ2-7; 7 nucleotides line up with TRBD2. Germline CDR1 KGHSH, CDR2 LQKENI. Germline trimming cut 0 bases from V and 6 bases from J; bases unmatched to any gene: 2. The CDR3 has 13 residues. The CDR3 DNA reads TGTGCCAGCTCACCACCCGGGGAGGGCGAGCAGTACTTC. It codes for CASSPPGEGEQYF. Together with reference TRBV18 and TRBJ2-7, the CDR3 gives the full variable domain: NAGVMQNPRHLVRRRGQEARLRCSPMKGHSHVYWYRQLPEEGLKFMVYLQKENIIDESGMPKERFSAEFPKEGPSILRIQQVVRGDSAAYFCASSPPGEGEQYFGPGTRLTVT.

V is TRBV28 and J is TRBJ1-2; TRBD1 agrees at 7 bases. Per the germline V gene, CDR1 is MDHEN and CDR2 is SYDVKM. This CDR3 is built from 13 residues. V gave up 4 bases and J gave up 7 bases; unmatched junction bases: 6. DNA of the CDR3: TGTGCCAGCAGTTCTACAGGGGAGAGTGGCTACACCTTC. The encoded protein is CASSSTGESGYTF.

The genes are TRBV19 and TRBJ2-7; perhaps TRBD2 as D (5 bases). This CDR3 spans 15 amino acids. V was shortened by 3 bases and J by 6 bases, with 18 bases between the two germline ends. CDR1 is LNHDA, CDR2 SQIVND, per germline (reference sequence). The CDR3 region has the DNA TGTGCCAGTAGTATCGGCCCCGGATCTCGGGGCGAGCAGTACTTC. It is translated as CASSIGPGSRGEQYF.

This clone was detected only once. This CDR3 reads CATSAYRDRAVRAEKLFF. CDR3 nucleotide sequence: TGTGCCACCAGCGCATACCGGGACAGGGCTGTCCGAGCCGAAAAACTGTTTTTT. This chain joins TRBV15 and TRBJ1-4; TRBD1 aligns across 9 bases. CDR1 is LNHNV and CDR2 is YYDKDF in the germline V gene (reference sequence). The CDR3 is 18 residues long. Trimming cost V 5 bases and J 8 bases; bases outside gene matches: 18.

The rearrangement links TRBV19 to TRBJ1-5; D remains unclear. With 3 bases removed from V and 2 bases from J, the gap between germline ends came to 20 bases. Germline CDR1 reads LNHDA; CDR2 reads SQIVND (reference sequence). The CDR3 extends over 18 amino acids. CDR3 in amino acids: CASSIEPRTEGRNQPQHF. The CDR3 DNA reads as TGTGCCAGTAGTATCGAACCACGAACGGAGGGTCGCAATCAGCCCCAGCATTTT.

The chain has TRBV11-3 and TRBJ2-5; 14 nucleotides match TRBD2. J gave up 5 bases and V 5 bases, and 10 bases lay outside the gene matches. CDR1 is SGHNT, CDR2 YENEEA, per germline. The CDR3 is made up of 17 amino acids. The CDR3: CASSVPGLAGVLETQYF. DNA of the CDR3: TGTGCCAGCAGCGTACCGGGACTAGCGGGAGTTCTGGAGACCCAGTACTTC.

The chain combines TRBV11-3 with TRBJ1-5; 7 bases fit TRBD1. Germline V gene lookup returns CDR1 SGHNT and CDR2 YENEEA. The V gene end was trimmed by 5 bases and the J gene end by 5 bases; junction bases not matched to a gene: 12. This CDR3 comprises 16 residues. CDR3 nucleotide sequence: TGTGCCAGCAGCCCCTCCGACAGGGCTTACGATCAGCCCCAGCATTTT. As protein: CASSPSDRAYDQPQHF.

The chain combines TRBV7-5 with TRBJ2-7; TRBD2 is the table's D call, not checked against the DNA. TRBV7-5 is described as a pseudogene. The CDR3 runs 16 residues. The DNA of the CDR3 is TGTGCCAGCAGCCATGTGACTAGCGGGTTTGAGTACGAGCAGTACTTC. Encoded protein: CASSHVTSGFEYEQYF.

The J gene is TRBJ2-2, the V gene TRBV28; 13 nucleotides agree with TRBD2. The V segment lost 5 bases and the J segment 9 bases; nucleotides outside the gene matches: 9. The CDR3 is 16 amino acids. The germline V gene has CDR1 MDHEN and CDR2 SYDVKM. CDR3 in amino acids: CASSAPGTSGTRELFF. The CDR3 coding sequence is TGTGCCAGCAGTGCCCCCGGGACTAGCGGGACTAGGGAGCTGTTTTTT.

The chain joins TRBV6-8 to TRBJ2-1; 7 bases are a match to TRBD2. V lost 7 bases, J lost 1 base, and 4 bases stayed unmatched. There are 14 residues in the CDR3. Looked up from germline, CDR1 is MNHGY and CDR2 is SAAAGT. CDR3 sequence: CASTPRESYNEQFF. CDR3 DNA: TGTGCCAGCACCCCGCGGGAGTCCTACAATGAGCAGTTCTTC.

The chain couples TRBV30 to TRBJ1-1, with D unresolved. The CDR3 runs 12 residues. The V gene lost 4 bases and the J gene lost 4 bases, with 10 bases spanning the gap. Germline lookup yields CDR1 GTSNPN and CDR2 SVGIG (reference sequence). For the CDR3, the DNA is TGTGCCTGGAAGCTCAGCCGCACTGAAGCTTTCTTT. It encodes CAWKLSRTEAFF.

The chain joins TRBV19 to TRBJ1-2; 7 positions match TRBD1. Per the germline V gene, CDR1 is LNHDA and CDR2 is SQIVND (reference sequence). V dropped 7 bases and J dropped 8; count of bases not matched to a gene: 10. The CDR3 has 13 residues. The CDR3 protein is CASNNEGAWGYTF. The CDR3 DNA reads as TGTGCCAGTAACAACGAGGGGGCTTGGGGCTACACCTTC.

This sequence joins TRBV5-1 and TRBJ2-1; D call uncertain. V lost 0 bases, J lost 5 bases, and 15 bases lay in between. The CDR3 length is 16 residues. Germline CDR1 SGHRS, CDR2 YFSETQ. The CDR3 reads CASSLAGSVTHNEQFF. The CDR3 DNA is TGCGCCAGCAGCTTGGCCGGTTCTGTGACCCACAATGAGCAGTTCTTC.